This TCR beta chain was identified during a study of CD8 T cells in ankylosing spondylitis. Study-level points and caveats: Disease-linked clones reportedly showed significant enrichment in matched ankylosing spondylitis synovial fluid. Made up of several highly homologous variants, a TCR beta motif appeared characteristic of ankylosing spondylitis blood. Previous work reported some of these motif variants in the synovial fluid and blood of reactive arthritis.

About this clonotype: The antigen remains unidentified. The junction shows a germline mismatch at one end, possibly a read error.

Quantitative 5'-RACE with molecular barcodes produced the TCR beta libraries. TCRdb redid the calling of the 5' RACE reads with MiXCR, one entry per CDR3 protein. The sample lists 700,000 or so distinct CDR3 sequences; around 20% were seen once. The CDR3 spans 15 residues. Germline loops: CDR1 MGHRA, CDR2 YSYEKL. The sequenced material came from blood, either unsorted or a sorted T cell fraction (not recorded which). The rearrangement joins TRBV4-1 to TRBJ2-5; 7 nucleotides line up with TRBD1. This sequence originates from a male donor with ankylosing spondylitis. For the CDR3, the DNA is TGCGCCGGCAGCCATCAGGACAGGCTCGCAGAGACCCAGTACTTC. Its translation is CAGSHQDRLAETQYF.